Listed here are 4 T cell receptor beta chains from one sample, sequenced in a study of control samples from healthy donors and cancer patients. Clones were read by immunoSEQ multiplex PCR, and TCRdb kept only the in-frame ones, dropping some. Among 100,000 to 150,000 clones, 93% were seen once, and the ten largest hold roughly 1.7%. Sequenced material: PBMCs. The receptors stem from a man aged 50 or older with head and neck cancer.

CDR3 bases: TGTGCCAGCAGCTTTCGCTCCAACGGGACAGGGGTGTCCGGGGAGCTGTTTTTT. Amino acid sequence: CASSFRSNGTGVSGELFF. This chain joins TRBV7-3 and TRBJ2-2, with 10 positions matching TRBD1. This CDR3 region has 18 residues. Per the germline V gene, CDR1 is SGHTA and CDR2 is FQGTGA. The V and J ends lost 3 bases and 6 bases, in that order; junction bases with no gene match: 13.

This chain connects TRBV4-3 to TRBJ2-7; tentative D call: TRBD1 (6 bases). The CDR3 extends over 15 amino acids. Germline CDR1 reads LGHNA; CDR2 reads YSLEER. The V end lost 0 bases, the J end lost 3 bases, and 12 bases lay between the germline ends. CDR3 region: CASSQEGTTYYEQYF. Written as DNA, the CDR3 is TGCGCCAGCAGCCAAGAAGGGACAACGTACTACGAGCAGTACTTC.

V gene TRBV2 combines with J gene TRBJ1-1, with 7 nucleotides matching TRBD1. The trim removed 4 bases at V and 2 bases at J, leaving 4 bases unmatched. Germline CDR1 and CDR2: SNHLY and FYNNEI. The CDR3 sequence is 14 residues long. The CDR3 DNA reads TGTGCCAGCAGTGCCCAGGGGGTAAACACTGAAGCTTTCTTT. Translating it yields CASSAQGVNTEAFF.

This clone is a singleton in its sample. The rearrangement joins TRBV30 to TRBJ2-7; 9 bases are shared with TRBD1. V trimming: 3 bases; J trimming: 1 base; junction bases outside the gene matches: 7. Germline CDR1 is GTSNPN and CDR2 is SVGIG (reference sequence). The CDR3 consists of 15 residues. CDR3 loop: CAWSSGTGTSYEQYF. Written as DNA, the CDR3 is TGTGCCTGGAGCTCCGGGACAGGGACTTCCTACGAGCAGTACTTC.